One and the same sample provided the 15 T cell receptor beta chains below, sequenced in a study of blood T cell repertoires in COVID-19. TCRdb's copy holds only in-frame clones and misses some; the assay was immunoSEQ multiplex PCR. The sample yields more than 90,000 clones, around 94% seen once. The specimen sequenced was peripheral blood. These receptors were taken from a man over 45 with active COVID-19.

This chain links TRBV24-1 with TRBJ2-7; 8 positions agree with TRBD2. The CDR3 sequence is 15 residues long. V shed 3 bases, J shed 1 base, and the junction held 4 bases outside the gene matches. Germline V lookup: CDR1 KGHDR, CDR2 SFDVKD. In DNA form, the CDR3 reads TGTGCCACCAGTGATGTAACTAGCGGATCCTACGAGCAGTACTTC. Residues: CATSDVTSGSYEQYF.

The chain combines TRBV7-2 with TRBJ1-2; 9 positions match TRBD1. The CDR3 is 17 amino acids. Germline V lookup: CDR1 SGHTA, CDR2 FQGNSA. The junction had 14 bases not matched to a gene; V was cut back by 4 bases and J by 5 bases. This chain's CDR3 is CASSYTGTGFSGYGYTF. In DNA form, the CDR3 reads TGTGCCAGCAGCTATACCGGGACAGGGTTTTCAGGGTATGGCTACACCTTC.

This clone has just one count. This chain joins TRBV30 and TRBJ1-5; TRBD1 might be the D (6 bases). Germline CDR1 is GTSNPN and CDR2 is SVGIG (reference sequence). The CDR3 loop spans 16 amino acids. Trimming took 4 bases from V and 0 from J, leaving 16 bases between them. CDR3 coding DNA: TGTGCCTGGACTGAAGGACAGCGTTATAGCAATCAGCCCCAGCATTTT. This sequence encodes CAWTEGQRYSNQPQHF.

The rearrangement uses TRBV3-1 (or the pseudogene TRBV3-2) and TRBJ2-1; 7 nucleotides align to TRBD2. The germline V gene encodes CDR1 LGHDT and CDR2 YNNKEL (reference sequence). The CDR3 spans 15 residues. The J segment lost 6 bases and the V segment lost 4 bases, leaving 9 bases of the junction unmatched. Written as DNA, the CDR3 is TGTGCCAGCAGCCCCGAACCCGGACTAGTCAATGAGCAGTTCTTC. This encodes CASSPEPGLVNEQFF.

The CDR3 spells CASSFVLGAETQYF. The CDR3, as DNA: TGTGCCAGCAGCTTTGTTCTGGGGGCCGAGACCCAGTACTTC. This chain links TRBV7-9 with TRBJ2-5, with D possibly matching TRBD1 (6 bases). Trimming pared 3 bases from V and 5 bases from J, leaving 13 bases between. Looked up from germline, CDR1 is SEHNR and CDR2 is FQNEAQ (reference sequence). This CDR3 spans 14 amino acids. Complete variable domain (other parts from reference TRBV7-9 and TRBJ2-5): DTGVSQNPRHKITKRGQNVTFRCDPISEHNRLYWYRQTLGQGPEFLTYFQNEAQLEKSRLLSDRFSAERPKGSFSTLEIQRTEQGDSAMYLCASSFVLGAETQYFGPGTRLLVL.

The chain uses TRBV5-4 and TRBJ2-2; no reliable D call. V was pared by 3 bases and J by 3 bases, with 3 bases between. The CDR3 sequence is 12 residues long. The germline CDR1 and CDR2 sequences are SGHNT and YYREEE (reference sequence). The CDR3: CASSSYTGELFF. As DNA, the CDR3 is TGTGCCAGCAGCTCGTACACCGGGGAGCTGTTTTTT.

The chain is built from TRBV7-3 and TRBJ2-1, with D perhaps matching TRBD2 (6 bases). V lost 5 bases and J 1 base, leaving 18 bases between the germline ends. Germline V gene data show CDR1 as SGHTA and CDR2 as FQGTGA. The CDR3 is 17 amino acids. The CDR3 nucleotides read TGTGCCAGCAGCCGCTCCTTGACCGCGGGGTCCTACAATGAGCAGTTCTTC. Encoded protein: CASSRSLTAGSYNEQFF.

A single count supports this clone. The rearrangement uses TRBV3-1 (or the pseudogene TRBV3-2) and TRBJ1-2, with TRBD1 as a possible D gene (6 bases). Looked up from germline, CDR1 is LGHDT and CDR2 is YNNKEL (reference sequence). The V gene lost 4 bases and the J gene lost 0 bases, with 15 bases spanning the gap. This CDR3 region has 16 residues. The CDR3 protein is CASSPSRTASNYGYTF. CDR3 nucleotide sequence: TGTGCCAGCAGCCCATCCCGGACAGCATCTAACTATGGCTACACCTTC.

This clone has just a few counts. The rearrangement uses TRBV29-1 and TRBJ1-1; 8 bases fit TRBD1. The CDR3 runs to 12 residues. Per germline, CDR1 SQVTM and CDR2 ANQGSEA. V dropped 7 bases and J dropped 4; count of bases not matched to a gene: 5. CDR3 bases: TGCAGCGGTCAGGGGGCAGGCACTGAAGCTTTCTTT. It specifies CSGQGAGTEAFF.

V and J are TRBV25-1 and TRBJ1-1, with D possibly matching TRBD1 (6 bases). Per the germline V gene, CDR1 is MGHDK and CDR2 is SYGVNS. The germline V and J ends were trimmed by 5 bases and 8 bases, with 21 bases remaining between them. This CDR3 spans 15 amino acids. The DNA of the CDR3 is TGTGCCAGCAGTTTACTCCGGGGGGGGGCAGAAGAAGCTTTCTTT. Translation gives CASSLLRGGAEEAFF.

The chain employs TRBV2 and TRBJ2-3; TRBD2 matches at 7 bases. The germline V gene has CDR1 SNHLY and CDR2 FYNNEI. Unmatched junction bases numbered 5, after V lost 5 bases and J lost 0 bases. The length of the CDR3 is 15 residues. Written as DNA, the CDR3 is TGTGCCAGCAGTATGACTAGCATTAGCACAGATACGCAGTATTTT. Translated, it gives CASSMTSISTDTQYF.

The chain carries TRBV30 and TRBJ2-1, with 7 bases matching TRBD2. From germline, CDR1 is GTSNPN and CDR2 SVGIG (reference sequence). The junction had 11 bases not matched to a gene; V was cut back by 1 base and J by 11 bases. The CDR3 sequence is 14 residues long. CDR3 in amino acids: CAWSATREGGKQFF. The CDR3 DNA reads TGTGCCTGGAGTGCAACTAGGGAGGGCGGAAAGCAGTTCTTC.

The chain has TRBV15 and TRBJ2-1, with a tentative D call TRBD2 (6 bases). Trimming shortened V by 1 base and J by 2 bases, and 12 bases separated the two germline ends. Germline CDR1 reads LNHNV; CDR2 reads YYDKDF (reference sequence). There are 16 residues in the CDR3. CDR3 in DNA: TGTGCCACCAGCAGAGGGGCTAGCGATGCCTACAATGAGCAGTTCTTC. Translation gives CATSRGASDAYNEQFF.

J is TRBJ2-7 and V is TRBV7-9; no clear D. Germline V gene lookup returns CDR1 SEHNR and CDR2 FQNEAQ (reference sequence). This CDR3 has 12 residues. Trimming took off 1 base at V and 6 bases at J, with 7 bases between the two ends. Here the CDR3 DNA reads TGTGCCAGCAGCTTAGACGCGTCCGAGCAGTACTTC. This sequence encodes CASSLDASEQYF.

The chain recombines TRBV7-9 with TRBJ2-5; TRBD1 agrees at 7 bases. CDR1 SEHNR and CDR2 FQNEAQ come from the germline V gene (reference sequence). CDR3 length: 14 amino acids. V shed 5 bases and J 2 bases; nucleotides not matched to a gene: 5. The CDR3 DNA sequence: TGTGCCAGCAGCGCCTGGGGACAGCAAGAGACCCAGTACTTC. Residues: CASSAWGQQETQYF.